This T cell receptor (beta chain) emerged from a study of blood T cell repertoires in COVID-19. Study information: COVID-19 samples collected from the United States, Italy and Spain covered acute and convalescent phases. Nucleic acid was either cDNA or gDNA, and it came from T cells, B-cell-depleted T cells, or PBMCs.

The CDR3 is made up of 15 amino acids. The V segment lost 2 bases and the J segment 7 bases; nucleotides outside the gene matches: 5. Germline V gives CDR1 MDHEN, CDR2 SYDVKM. In the original analysis: Amplification of reference gene primers was used by the study to estimate nucleated cell counts. Produced via immunoSEQ multiplex PCR; TCRdb's table is partial and in-frame only. V, J and clone size derive from that table, while D and trimming were established from the DNA sequence. The table lists over 40,000 clones, roughly 87% of them singletons, with around 7.4% in the top ten. The chain employs TRBV28 and TRBJ1-6, with 7 bases that match TRBD1. Input material: peripheral blood. The TCR originated in a man in his sixties with active COVID-19. CDR3 bases: TGTGCCAGCAGTTTAGGACAGGCCAGAAATTCACCCCTCCACTTT. Translation: CASSLGQARNSPLHF. Full variable domain (outside the CDR3, taken from reference TRBV28 and TRBJ1-6): DVKVTQSSRYLVKRTGEKVFLECVQDMDHENMFWYRQDPGLGLRLIYFSYDVKMKEKGDIPEGYSVSREKKERFSLILESASTNQTSMYLCASSLGQARNSPLHFGNGTRLTVT.